The 26 T cell receptor beta chains below all came from one sample that was sequenced in a study of cytotoxic CD8 clonotypes in ibrutinib-treated CLL (dated by TCRdb to 2020 to 2023). Libraries came from the immunoSEQ multiplex PCR assay. TCRdb holds this immuneACCESS table with in-frame rearrangements only. Some clones are missing; in checked studies, unresolved V genes explain under half, and the rest has no known cause. The sample table lists around 140,000 clones, 80% to 90% of them with a count of one. Jointly, the top ten make up 2% to 2.5% of the sample. The time point label here, explained by the study, means: approximately 25 months on ibrutinib. The sequencing here drew on PBMCs, taken after 24 months of ibrutinib treatment. These receptors all stem from a human donor with chronic lymphocytic leukemia.

This chain uses TRBV11-3 with TRBJ2-1; D remains unclear. V was cut by 5 bases and J by 10 bases, with 18 bases left in between. CDR1 and CDR2 (germline): SGHNT, YENEEA. This CDR3 spans 14 amino acids. CDR3 sequence: CASSPEALASEQFF. CDR3 in DNA: TGTGCCAGCAGCCCTGAGGCGCTCGCGAGCGAGCAGTTCTTC.

In DNA, the CDR3 is TGTGCCAGCAGCTTATTTGACAGGCGAATGAACACTGAAGCTTTCTTT. The encoded protein is CASSLFDRRMNTEAFF. V gene TRBV5-6 combines with J gene TRBJ1-1, with a weak D call TRBD1 (6 bases). The CDR3 totals 16 residues. Per the germline V gene, CDR1 is SGHDT and CDR2 is YYEEEE. Trimming removed 2 bases from V and 0 bases from J, with 14 bases in between.

V gene TRBV28 combines with J gene TRBJ1-2; 12 bases match TRBD1. Germline lookup yields CDR1 MDHEN and CDR2 SYDVKM. The CDR3 loop spans 14 amino acids. V shed 7 bases and J 8 bases; nucleotides not matched to a gene: 8. The CDR3 reads CASKEGQGARGYTF. The CDR3 DNA reads TGTGCCAGCAAGGAGGGACAGGGGGCAAGGGGCTACACCTTC.

The chain carries TRBV19 and TRBJ2-7, with TRBD2 matching over 7 bases. With V trimmed by 3 bases and J by 11 bases, 7 bases remained unmatched. Germline-derived CDR1 and CDR2 are LNHDA and SQIVND (reference sequence). The CDR3 spans 12 residues. The CDR3 reads CASSMGRERKYF. The CDR3 DNA sequence: TGTGCCAGTAGTATGGGGCGGGAGAGGAAGTACTTC.

This clone was found a few times. The rearrangement joins TRBV18 to TRBJ2-1, with TRBD1 as a possible D gene (5 bases). CDR1 KGHSH and CDR2 LQKENI come from the germline V gene. The CDR3 is 13 amino acids. V lost 3 bases and J lost 4, with 7 bases in between. The CDR3, as DNA: TGTGCCAGCTCACCGGACACTTACAATGAGCAGTTCTTC. It is translated as CASSPDTYNEQFF.

The chain employs TRBV18 and TRBJ1-2, with TRBD1 matching over 7 bases. V lost 9 bases and J lost 4; bases outside the gene matches: 8. The germline gives CDR1 KGHSH, CDR2 LQKENI. CDR3 length equals 13 residues. For the CDR3, the DNA is TGTGCCAGTTCGTCCCGGGACAGCTATGGCTACACCTTC. This gives the protein CASSSRDSYGYTF. Looking up the rest from reference TRBV18 and TRBJ1-2 gives the full variable domain: NAGVMQNPRHLVRRRGQEARLRCSPMKGHSHVYWYRQLPEEGLKFMVYLQKENIIDESGMPKERFSAEFPKEGPSILRIQQVVRGDSAAYFCASSSRDSYGYTFGSGTRLTVV.

About this clone itself: The junction departs from germline at one end; a sequencing error may be responsible. The chain joins TRBV7-3 to TRBJ2-3; 7 bases agree with TRBD2. In germline, CDR1 is SGHTA, CDR2 FQGTGA. This CDR3 contains 15 residues. In nucleotides, the CDR3 is TGTGCCAGCAGCCCAACGGCGACTAGCAGAGATACGCAGTATTTT. It is translated as CASSPTATSRDTQYF.

The chain is built from TRBV4-2 and TRBJ2-5; a weak D match, TRBD2 (6 bases). The V end was cut by 4 bases, the J end by 3 bases, with 9 bases between. CDR1 and CDR2 from the germline V gene are LGHNA and YNFKEQ. CDR3 length: 13 residues. In DNA form, the CDR3 reads TGTGCCAGCAGCCGTGGAGGGAAAGAGACCCAGTACTTC. It encodes CASSRGGKETQYF.

V is TRBV5-8 and J is TRBJ2-3, with 7 bases that match TRBD1. In germline, CDR1 is SGHTS, CDR2 YDEGEE. Unmatched junction bases numbered 5, after V lost 6 bases and J lost 4 bases. This CDR3 has 13 amino acids. The CDR3 loop reads CASTPGGADTQYF. CDR3 bases: TGTGCCAGCACCCCAGGGGGAGCAGATACGCAGTATTTT.

In this sample, this clone turned up once. The chain couples TRBV11-1 to TRBJ2-1, with TRBD2 identical over 7 bases. J lost 9 bases, V lost 1 base, and 9 bases had no gene match. The V gene's germline CDR1 is SGHAT and CDR2 FQDESV (reference sequence). The CDR3 is made up of 15 amino acids. CDR3 amino acids: CASSLVGLAEIEQFF. The CDR3 nucleotides are TGTGCCAGCAGCTTAGTAGGGCTAGCGGAGATTGAGCAGTTCTTC.

V and J are TRBV27 and TRBJ2-7; 11 bases match TRBD1. The CDR3 is 16 amino acids. The V gene end was trimmed by 3 bases and the J gene end by 0 bases; junction bases not matched to a gene: 4. Germline V gives CDR1 MNHEY, CDR2 SMNVEV (reference sequence). The CDR3 reads CASSLRDRGGSYEQYF. The CDR3 DNA reads as TGTGCCAGCAGTTTGAGGGACAGGGGGGGCTCCTACGAGCAGTACTTC.

The V and J genes are TRBV30 and TRBJ1-1; 9 nucleotides line up with TRBD1. This CDR3 has 15 amino acids. The trim removed 2 bases at V and 5 bases at J, leaving 9 bases unmatched. The V gene's germline CDR1 is GTSNPN and CDR2 SVGIG (reference sequence). This chain's CDR3 is CAWSSQGAVGTEAFF. DNA for the CDR3: TGTGCCTGGAGTTCACAGGGGGCGGTAGGTACTGAAGCTTTCTTT.

This clone has just one count. The rearrangement joins TRBV28 to TRBJ1-3, with TRBD1 matching 10 bases. Germline values: CDR1 MDHEN, CDR2 SYDVKM. The CDR3 contains 16 residues. Germline trimming cut 6 bases from V and 4 bases from J; bases unmatched to any gene: 9. CDR3 sequence: CASSLRQGASGNTIYF. The CDR3, as DNA: TGTGCCAGCAGCCTCCGACAGGGGGCTTCAGGAAACACCATATATTTT.

The V and J genes are TRBV6-6 and TRBJ2-2, with unresolved D. The V end lost 7 bases, the J end lost 4 bases, and 10 bases lay between the germline ends. CDR1 is MNHNY, CDR2 SVGAGI, per germline (reference sequence). The CDR3 length is 13 residues. This chain's CDR3 is CASTLGGTGELFF. The CDR3 DNA sequence: TGTGCCAGCACCCTGGGTGGCACCGGGGAGCTGTTTTTT.

V usage is TRBV27 and J usage is TRBJ1-2; possible D gene TRBD1, 5 bases. Per germline, CDR1 MNHEY and CDR2 SMNVEV (reference sequence). V was clipped by 6 bases and J by 4 bases, with 21 bases between them. The CDR3 length is 16 residues. CDR3 amino acids: CASRSSATARTYGYTF. For the CDR3, the DNA is TGTGCCAGCAGATCATCCGCGACAGCTAGAACCTATGGCTACACCTTC.

V and J are TRBV7-9 and TRBJ1-6; 8 positions match TRBD1. CDR1 is SEHNR and CDR2 is FQNEAQ in the germline V gene (reference sequence). The CDR3 consists of 16 residues. V trimming: 3 bases; J trimming: 5 bases; junction bases outside the gene matches: 6. The CDR3 here is CASSFRTGRDNSPLHF. CDR3 bases: TGTGCCAGCAGCTTTCGGACAGGGCGGGATAATTCACCCCTCCACTTT. The whole variable domain, filled in from reference TRBV7-9 and TRBJ1-6, reads DTGVSQNPRHKITKRGQNVTFRCDPISEHNRLYWYRQTLGQGPEFLTYFQNEAQLEKSRLLSDRFSAERPKGSFSTLEIQRTEQGDSAMYLCASSFRTGRDNSPLHFGNGTRLTVT.

As DNA, the CDR3 is TGTGCCAGCTTACCTAGCGGGGGGAACACCGGGGAGCTGTTTTTT. It translates to CASLPSGGNTGELFF. This chain joins TRBV5-4 and TRBJ2-2; 10 bases are shared with TRBD2. Germline CDR1 and CDR2: SGHNT and YYREEE (reference sequence). This CDR3 comprises 15 residues. V dropped 7 bases and J dropped 1; count of bases not matched to a gene: 4.

This chain links TRBV4-3 with TRBJ1-2; TRBD1 matches 9 bases. Germline V gene sequence: CDR1 LGHNA, CDR2 YSLEER. This CDR3 is built from 15 residues. The V and J ends lost 3 bases and 8 bases, in that order; junction bases with no gene match: 10. This CDR3 is CASSQAPGTGSGYTF. CDR3 DNA: TGCGCCAGCAGCCAGGCCCCCGGGACAGGGAGCGGCTACACCTTC.

V and J are TRBV6-6 and TRBJ2-2; a possible D gene is TRBD1 (6 bases). Deletions cut 4 bases from V and 5 bases from J, with 17 bases between. CDR3 length: 16 residues. Germline CDR1 and CDR2: MNHNY and SVGAGI (reference sequence). The chain's CDR3 is CASSSRAGVHTGELFF. The CDR3 DNA follows: TGTGCCAGCAGTTCACGGGCAGGGGTCCATACCGGGGAGCTGTTTTTT.

This rearrangement joins TRBV29-1 to TRBJ1-2; D is possibly TRBD1 (6 bases). This CDR3 has 11 residues. From germline, CDR1 is SQVTM and CDR2 ANQGSEA. Trimming removed 7 bases at V and 10 bases at J, with 16 bases between. CDR3 protein: CSALTTGPYTF. For the CDR3, the DNA is TGCAGCGCCCTCACGACAGGCCCCTACACCTTC.

This chain links TRBV5-5 with TRBJ2-7; perhaps TRBD2 as D (6 bases). Trimming cost V 4 bases and J 3 bases, with 11 bases left between them. Germline V gene sequence: CDR1 SGHKS, CDR2 YYEKEE (reference sequence). The CDR3 sequence is 13 residues long. The CDR3: CASSPLGGYEQYF. The CDR3 nucleotides read TGTGCCAGCAGCCCTTTGGGGGGCTACGAGCAGTACTTC.

This sequence joins TRBV4-1 and TRBJ2-1; D ambiguous. This CDR3 comprises 13 residues. V lost 2 bases to trimming and J lost 8 bases, with 10 bases between them. Per the germline V gene, CDR1 is MGHRA and CDR2 is YSYEKL. The CDR3 here is CASSQPNADEQFF. In DNA, the CDR3 is TGCGCCAGCAGCCAACCCAACGCCGATGAGCAGTTCTTC.

V is TRBV6-5 and J is TRBJ1-2; D remains unclear. Per the germline V gene, CDR1 is MNHEY and CDR2 is SVGAGI. Trimming stripped 0 bases from V and 2 bases from J, with 10 bases between. CDR3 length equals 15 residues. CDR3 region: CASSYSLTGNYGYTF. The CDR3 DNA reads TGTGCCAGCAGTTACTCTCTTACCGGGAACTATGGCTACACCTTC.

The J gene is TRBJ2-7, the V gene TRBV10-1, with D hard to call. Trimming left V 9 bases short and J 4 bases short, with 19 bases between. The CDR3 is 14 residues long. Looked up from germline, CDR1 is WNHNN and CDR2 is SYGVQD (reference sequence). The CDR3 region has the DNA TGCGCCAGTTACGACGGTAGCCGTGAATACGAGCAGTACTTC. Amino acids: CASYDGSREYEQYF.

CDR3 sequence reads: CASSLARTGRDEQYF. CDR3 nucleotides: TGTGCCAGCAGCTTAGCGCGGACAGGGAGGGACGAGCAGTACTTC. The chain carries TRBV7-8 and TRBJ2-7, with D perhaps TRBD1 (8 bases). V was cut by 0 bases and J by 5 bases, with 14 bases left in between. The V gene's germline CDR1 is SGHVS and CDR2 FQNEAQ. The CDR3 covers 15 residues.

Here the CDR3 reads CASSPEAGGRRETQYF. In DNA, the CDR3 is TGTGCCAGCAGCCCGGAAGCGGGGGGCCGCAGGGAGACCCAGTACTTC. The rearrangement links TRBV5-5 to TRBJ2-5; 9 nucleotides line up with TRBD2. The V segment lost 4 bases and the J segment 5 bases; nucleotides outside the gene matches: 12. The CDR3 length is 16 residues. Per germline, CDR1 SGHKS and CDR2 YYEKEE (reference sequence).